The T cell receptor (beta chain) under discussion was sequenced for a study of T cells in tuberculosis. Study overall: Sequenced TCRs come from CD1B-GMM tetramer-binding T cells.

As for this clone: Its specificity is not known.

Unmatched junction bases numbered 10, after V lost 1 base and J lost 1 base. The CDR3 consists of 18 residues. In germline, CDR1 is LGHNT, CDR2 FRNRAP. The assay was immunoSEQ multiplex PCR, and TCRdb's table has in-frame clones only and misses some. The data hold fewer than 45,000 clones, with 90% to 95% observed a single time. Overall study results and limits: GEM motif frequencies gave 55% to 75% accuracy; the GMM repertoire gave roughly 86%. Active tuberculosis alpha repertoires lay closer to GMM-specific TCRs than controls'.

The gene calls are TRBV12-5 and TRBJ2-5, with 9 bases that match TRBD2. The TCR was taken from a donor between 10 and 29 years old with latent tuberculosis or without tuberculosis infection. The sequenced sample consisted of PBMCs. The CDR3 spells CASGLGGTSLLFQETQYF. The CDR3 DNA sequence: TGTGCTAGTGGTTTGGGGGGGACTAGCCTGCTATTCCAAGAGACCCAGTACTTC.